This T cell receptor beta chain was profiled in a study of CD4 T cells in relation to SARS-CoV-2 and coronaviruses. Study details: Convalescent donors were aged 21 to 72, with median roughly 40 years.

Sequencing used immunoSEQ multiplex PCR; TCRdb keeps in-frame clones, though not all of them. The sample includes roughly 45,000 clones, around 80% of them seen just once. 90,000 to 100,000 naive or memory CD4+ cells were cultured with CEF peptides for more than nine days. Trimming cost V 1 base and J 7 bases, with 13 bases left between them. CDR1 is MGHDK, CDR2 SYGVNS, per germline. CDR3 length: 15 amino acids. Turning to this clone: Its matching antigen is unknown.

The sample comprised naive CD4+ T cells from PBMCs, cultured in vitro. As for subset: naive CD4+ T cells isolated by negative enrichment. This chain joins TRBV25-1 and TRBJ1-4; tentatively, D is TRBD1 (6 bases). The sequence was collected from an adult with COVID-19. This CDR3 is CASSESGGASEKLFF. CDR3 DNA: TGTGCCAGCAGTGAATCGGGGGGGGCGAGTGAAAAACTGTTTTTT.